The 5 T cell receptor beta chains in this list originate from one sample, sequenced in a study of blood T cell repertoires in COVID-19. Method: immunoSEQ multiplex PCR; TCRdb's copy keeps in-frame clones and lacks some. Of around 250,000 clones detected, roughly 83% appear once; the ten largest clones hold around an eighth. The specimen sequenced was peripheral blood. Source of these receptors: an elderly man with acute or convalescent COVID-19.

V and J are TRBV2 and TRBJ1-5; 10 bases map to TRBD1. V trimming: 6 bases; J trimming: 4 bases; junction bases outside the gene matches: 6. CDR3 length equals 15 residues. Germline V gene sequence: CDR1 SNHLY, CDR2 FYNNEI. CDR3 DNA: TGTGCCAGCAGGGCCGGGACAGGGGCTAATCAGCCCCAGCATTTT. It is translated as CASRAGTGANQPQHF.

V and J are TRBV5-1 and TRBJ2-7; D call uncertain. CDR1 is SGHRS and CDR2 is YFSETQ in the germline V gene. The CDR3 consists of 13 residues. V was shortened by 6 bases and J by 2 bases, with 12 bases between the two germline ends. CDR3 DNA sequence: TGCGCCAGCACCTTTGACACAACCTACGAGCAGTACTTC. Translated: CASTFDTTYEQYF.

V is TRBV6-5 and J is TRBJ1-1; 9 bases map to TRBD1. Germline CDR1 and CDR2: MNHEY and SVGAGI. J lost 7 bases, V lost 4 bases, and 4 bases had no gene match. CDR3 length: 13 amino acids. The CDR3 DNA reads as TGTGCCAGCAGTTGGGGACAGGGCAATGAAGCTTTCTTT. Translation gives CASSWGQGNEAFF.

The J gene is TRBJ2-3, the V gene TRBV11-2; weak D call: TRBD2 (6 bases). CDR3 length equals 14 residues. Per germline, CDR1 SGHAT and CDR2 FQNNGV. V was cut by 7 bases and J by 9 bases, with 20 bases left in between. CDR3 region: CASTNLEGARTQYF. Written as DNA, the CDR3 is TGTGCCAGCACCAACTTGGAGGGAGCAAGGACGCAGTATTTT.

The chain uses TRBV6-5 and TRBJ2-5; the D gene is possibly TRBD1 (5 bases). Trimming took off 8 bases at V and 1 base at J, with 17 bases between the two ends. There are 15 residues in the CDR3. Per germline, CDR1 MNHEY and CDR2 SVGAGI. The CDR3, as DNA: TGTGCCAGCGGAAGGTACACAGGCCTCCAAGAGACCCAGTACTTC. Amino acid sequence: CASGRYTGLQETQYF.